This TCR beta chain derives from a study of blood T cell repertoires in COVID-19. Data came from immunoSEQ multiplex PCR; TCRdb stores just in-frame clones and leaves some out. The sample has some 200,000 clones, roughly four fifths seen once; the top ten hold 9.2%. Germline CDR1 and CDR2: LNHDA and SQIVND (reference sequence). CDR3 length equals 16 residues. V was pared by 3 bases and J by 1 base, with 8 bases of the junction left unmatched. Participants' reported clinical history set cohort assignment. Donors in Cohort 3 who had recovered were those with two negative PCRs, healthcare professional clearance, or resolution of their symptoms.

Sequencing was carried out using PBMCs or T cells enriched from blood (not recorded which). The receptor's source is a man aged 40-49 years who had recovered from COVID-19. The chain recombines TRBV19 with TRBJ2-5, with 7 bases that match TRBD1. Written as DNA, the CDR3 is TGTGCCAGTAGTATGGGATCCGGGACAGTCCAAGAGACCCAGTACTTC. This translates into CASSMGSGTVQETQYF.